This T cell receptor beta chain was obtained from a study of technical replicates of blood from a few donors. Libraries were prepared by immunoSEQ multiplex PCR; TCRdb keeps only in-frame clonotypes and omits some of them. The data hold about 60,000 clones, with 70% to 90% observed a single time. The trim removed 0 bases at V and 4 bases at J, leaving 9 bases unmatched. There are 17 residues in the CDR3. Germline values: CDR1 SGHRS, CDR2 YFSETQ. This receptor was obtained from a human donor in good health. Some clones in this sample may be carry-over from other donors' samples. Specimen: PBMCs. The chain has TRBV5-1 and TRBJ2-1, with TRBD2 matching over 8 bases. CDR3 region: CASSLGTGGGLYNEQFF. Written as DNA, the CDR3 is TGCGCCAGCAGCTTGGGAACGGGGGGGGGTCTATACAATGAGCAGTTCTTC.